The subject of this entry is one TCR beta chain. What antigen it recognizes has not been identified. Within one base of it there is no much larger clone, and no base qualities were kept. Donors were healthy HIV-negative adults with no recently reported acute infections or vaccinations. Every donor was a Caucasian adult living in Nashville, Tennessee, USA. CD4+ T cells were enriched through magnetic negative selection, after which naive cells were positively selected on CD45RA and the remaining negative fraction served as the memory subset. Blood was obtained by leukapheresis, after which PBMCs were separated by Ficoll-Histopaque density gradient centrifugation and cryopreserved in liquid nitrogen vapor phase. Purity and quantity of every magnetically sorted T cell population were checked by analytical flow cytometry. Genomic DNA was isolated from each sorted fraction and quantified by UV absorbance on a Nanodrop 2000c.

Using the deep immunoSEQ assay, multiplex PCR amplified TCR CDR3 regions from genomic DNA. Genomic DNA extracted from each cell subset was distributed evenly over all wells of several immunoSEQ 96-well plates, and each plate served as one replicate. For sorted subsets, 150 to 250 ng genomic DNA, equal to tens of thousands of T cell genomes, was loaded into each replicate PCR. Purified libraries were quantified with a Qubit 3.0 fluorometer, sized on a Bioanalyzer 2100, and re-quantified with the KAPA Library Quantification kit. A separate single-read 150-cycle Illumina NextSeq 550 flow cell was used to sequence each immunoSEQ 96-well plate. Per the source publication's procedure: Because only junctional sequences without quality scores were contained in the immunoSEQ output, filtering matching that applied to full-length reads could not be performed. To assign V/J genes and CDR3, sequences were annotated using PyIR, a Python wrapper for IgBLAST v1.9, with IMGT germline references. Any read was removed if the V/J assignment was weak (E-value above 1e-6), the CDR3 was missing, or the read contained stop codons, out-of-frame junctions, or ambiguous translated residues. A V3J clonotype was defined by an identical inferred V gene, J gene, and CDR3 amino acid sequence. To compute the percentage overlap between repertoires, the number of shared unique clonotypes was divided by the size of the smaller repertoire. Repertoire richness was assessed with RTK rarefaction, the Chao1 estimator, and Recon v2.1 estimates of unobserved clonotypes. Generation probabilities were computed with OLGA for all TCRbeta clonotypes obtained by the gDNA method from several donors. TCRdb stores this immuneACCESS table with in-frame sequences only. Part of the clones is absent; in the studies checked, under half of the shortfall reflects unresolved V genes, and no reason is known for the rest. The V and J calls and clone size are taken from that table; D and trimming were inferred from the DNA. The sample table records approximately 2.1 million clones; more than 85% of these occur just once. Of the sample, about 0.39% falls within the top ten clones.

The sample belongs to a study of shared clonotypes between healthy human individuals (dated by TCRdb to about 2020). General notes on the study: The cohort included a few men and a couple of women between 18 and 49 years of age. For each donor, CD4 naive and CD4 memory were each given three plates, CD8 naive was given two plates, and CD8 memory was given one plate. To estimate repertoire size and how much clonotype sharing occurs between individuals, the study deeply sequenced the blood TCR repertoires of 5 or 6 healthy adults. Different laboratories and diverse techniques were used to prepare libraries and sequence TCR repertoires, to increase sequencing depth and limit assay-specific biases. Leukapheresis yielded between about 0.85 and 9.5 billion PBMCs per donor. Overall study outcomes, separate from this receptor: Sharing across a few donors was observed for roughly 5.4% of naive CD4, 3% to 4% of naive CD8, 2% to 2.5% of memory CD4, and less than 0.45% of memory CD8 clonotypes. Pairwise subsampling indicated that sequencing depth was expected to affect the degree of clonotype sharing among donors. Naive subsets generally had larger estimated clonotype richness than memory subsets. Sampling was restricted to blood, and TCR repertoires in tissue are likely to differ from TCR repertoires in blood. Compared with non-shared clonotypes, clonotypes shared by all four sorted-subset donors had higher generation probabilities. Even with the large sequencing depth, rarefaction of the sorted-subset datasets indicated that sequencing was incomplete. Because the study included only a small number of donors, the genetic and exposure-history diversity represented was limited.

The TCR comes from a man between 18 and 35 years old in good health. Some clones in this sample may be carry-over from other donors' samples. The sequenced sample consisted of naive CD4+ T cells from PBMCs. The sample's cell subset or site label, in plain terms: CD45RA+ positively selected.

The DNA is as follows: TGTGCCACCAGGACAGGGTACCACGAGCAGTACTTC. Translated, it gives CATRTGYHEQYF. The rearranged chain carries TRBV27 and TRBJ2-7; 8 of the junction bases match TRBD1. Including the terminal cysteine and phenylalanine, the CDR3 comprises 12 residues. Only the CDR3 DNA stays, 36 bases, in frame from base 1. V has 10 bases trimmed and J has 5 bases trimmed; junction bases matching no gene number 7. For CDR1 and CDR2, the germline V gene (reference sequence) lists MNHEY and SMNVEV.